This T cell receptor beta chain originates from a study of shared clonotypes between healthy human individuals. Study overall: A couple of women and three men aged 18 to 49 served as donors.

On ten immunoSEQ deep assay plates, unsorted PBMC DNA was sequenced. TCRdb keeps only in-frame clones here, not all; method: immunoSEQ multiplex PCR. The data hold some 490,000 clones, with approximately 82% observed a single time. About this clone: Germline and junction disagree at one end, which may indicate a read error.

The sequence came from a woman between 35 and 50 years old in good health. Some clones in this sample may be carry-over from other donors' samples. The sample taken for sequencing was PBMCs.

The CDR3 here is CVSGRNRGVVTEAFF. DNA for the CDR3: TGTGTCAGCGGTCGGAACAGGGGGGTCGTCACTGAAGCTTTCTTT. V usage is TRBV7-9 and J usage is TRBJ1-1; 8 bases are a match to TRBD1. This CDR3 is built from 15 residues. The germline V gene has CDR1 SEHNR and CDR2 FQNEAQ (reference sequence). The whole variable domain, filled in from reference TRBV7-9 and TRBJ1-1, reads DTGVSQNPRHKITKRGQNVTFRCDPISEHNRLYWYRQTLGQGPEFLTYFQNEAQLEKSRLLSDRFSAERPKGSFSTLEIQRTEQGDSAMYLCVSGRNRGVVTEAFFGQGTRLTVV.